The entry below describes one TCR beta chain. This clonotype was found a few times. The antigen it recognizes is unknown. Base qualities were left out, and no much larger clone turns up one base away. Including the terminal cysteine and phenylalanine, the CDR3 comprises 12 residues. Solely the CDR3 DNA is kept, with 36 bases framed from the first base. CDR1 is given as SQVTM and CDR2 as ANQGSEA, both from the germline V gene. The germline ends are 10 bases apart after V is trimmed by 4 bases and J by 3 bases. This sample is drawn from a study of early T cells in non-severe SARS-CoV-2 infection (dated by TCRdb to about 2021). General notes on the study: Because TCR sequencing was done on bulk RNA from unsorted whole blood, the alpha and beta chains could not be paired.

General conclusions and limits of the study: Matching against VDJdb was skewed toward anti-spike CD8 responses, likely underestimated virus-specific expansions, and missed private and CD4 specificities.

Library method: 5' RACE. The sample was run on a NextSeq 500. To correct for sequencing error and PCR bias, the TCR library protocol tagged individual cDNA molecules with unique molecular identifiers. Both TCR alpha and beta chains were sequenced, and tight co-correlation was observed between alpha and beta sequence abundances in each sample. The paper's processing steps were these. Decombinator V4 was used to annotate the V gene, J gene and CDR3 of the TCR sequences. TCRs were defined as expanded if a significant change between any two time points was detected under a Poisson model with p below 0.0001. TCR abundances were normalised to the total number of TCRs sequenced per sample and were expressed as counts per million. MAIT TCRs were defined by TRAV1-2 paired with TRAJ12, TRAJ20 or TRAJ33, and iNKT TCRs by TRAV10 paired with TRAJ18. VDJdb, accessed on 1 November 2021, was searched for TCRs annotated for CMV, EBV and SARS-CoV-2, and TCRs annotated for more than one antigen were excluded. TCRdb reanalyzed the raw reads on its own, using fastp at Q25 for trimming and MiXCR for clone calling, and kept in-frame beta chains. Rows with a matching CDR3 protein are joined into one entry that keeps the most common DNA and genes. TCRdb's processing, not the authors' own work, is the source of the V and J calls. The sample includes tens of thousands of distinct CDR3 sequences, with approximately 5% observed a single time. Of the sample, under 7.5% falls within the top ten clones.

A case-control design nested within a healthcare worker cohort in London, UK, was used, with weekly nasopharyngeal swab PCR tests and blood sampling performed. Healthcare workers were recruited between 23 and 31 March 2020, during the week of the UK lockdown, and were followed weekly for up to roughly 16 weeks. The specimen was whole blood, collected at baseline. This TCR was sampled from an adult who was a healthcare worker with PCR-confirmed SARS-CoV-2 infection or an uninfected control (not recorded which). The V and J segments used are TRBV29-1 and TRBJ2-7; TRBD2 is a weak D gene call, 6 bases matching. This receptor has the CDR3 CSVVGLDYEQYF. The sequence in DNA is TGCAGCGTTGTGGGACTGGACTACGAGCAGTACTTC.